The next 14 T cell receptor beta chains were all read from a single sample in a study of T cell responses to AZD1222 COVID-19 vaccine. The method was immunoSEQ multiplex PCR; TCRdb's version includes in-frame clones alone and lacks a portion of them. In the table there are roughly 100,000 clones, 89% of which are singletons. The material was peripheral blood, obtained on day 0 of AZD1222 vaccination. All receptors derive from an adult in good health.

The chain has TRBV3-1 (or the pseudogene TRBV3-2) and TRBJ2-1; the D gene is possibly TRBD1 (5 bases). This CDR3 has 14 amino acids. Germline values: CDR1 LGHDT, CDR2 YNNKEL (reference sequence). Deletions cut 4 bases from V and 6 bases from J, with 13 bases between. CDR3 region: CASSPAGQGNEQFF. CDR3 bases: TGTGCCAGCAGCCCAGCCGGGCAGGGCAATGAGCAGTTCTTC.

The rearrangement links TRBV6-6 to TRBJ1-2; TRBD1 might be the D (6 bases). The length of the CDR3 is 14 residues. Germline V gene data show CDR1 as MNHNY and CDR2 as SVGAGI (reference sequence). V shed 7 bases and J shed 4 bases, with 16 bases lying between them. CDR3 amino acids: CASNPVGGTYGYTF. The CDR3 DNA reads TGTGCCAGCAACCCCGTAGGGGGTACCTATGGCTACACCTTC.

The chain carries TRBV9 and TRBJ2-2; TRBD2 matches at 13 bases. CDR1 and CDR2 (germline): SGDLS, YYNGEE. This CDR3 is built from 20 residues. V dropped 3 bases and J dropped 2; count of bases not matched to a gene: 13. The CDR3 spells CASSGSAGLAGRDNTGELFF. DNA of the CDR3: TGTGCCAGCAGCGGTTCAGCGGGACTAGCGGGGCGGGACAACACCGGGGAGCTGTTTTTT.

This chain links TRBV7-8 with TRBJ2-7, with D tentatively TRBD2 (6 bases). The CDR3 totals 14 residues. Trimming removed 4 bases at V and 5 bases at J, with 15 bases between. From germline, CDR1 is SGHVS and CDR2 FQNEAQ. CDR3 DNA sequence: TGTGCCAGCAGCTCCCTCATCGGGGAGGACGAGCAGTACTTC. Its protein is CASSSLIGEDEQYF.

CDR3 amino acids: CASSYAGYEQYF. The CDR3 coding sequence is TGTGCCAGCAGCTACGCAGGCTACGAGCAGTACTTC. The chain has TRBV7-8 and TRBJ2-7; D remains unclear. Germline values: CDR1 SGHVS, CDR2 FQNEAQ. This CDR3 comprises 12 residues. Trimming removed 4 bases from V and 3 bases from J, with 7 bases in between.

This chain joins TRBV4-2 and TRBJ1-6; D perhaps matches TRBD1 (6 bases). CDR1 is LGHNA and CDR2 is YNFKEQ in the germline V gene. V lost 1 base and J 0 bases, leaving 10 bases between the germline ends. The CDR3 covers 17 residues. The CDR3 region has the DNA TGTGCCAGCAGCCAAGTAGGACAGAGCTCCTATAATTCACCCCTCCACTTT. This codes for CASSQVGQSSYNSPLHF.

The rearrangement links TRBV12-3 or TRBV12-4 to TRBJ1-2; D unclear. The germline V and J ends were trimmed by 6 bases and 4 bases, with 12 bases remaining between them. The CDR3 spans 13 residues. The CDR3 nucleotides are TGTGCCAGCAGCCAAGAACTCCCCTATGGCTACACCTTC. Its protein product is CASSQELPYGYTF.

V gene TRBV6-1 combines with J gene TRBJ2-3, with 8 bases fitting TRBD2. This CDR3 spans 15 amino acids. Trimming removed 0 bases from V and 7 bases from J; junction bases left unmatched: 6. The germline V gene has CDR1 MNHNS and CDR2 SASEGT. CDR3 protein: CASSEASGDENTQYF. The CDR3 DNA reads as TGTGCCAGCAGTGAAGCTAGCGGGGACGAAAATACGCAGTATTTT.

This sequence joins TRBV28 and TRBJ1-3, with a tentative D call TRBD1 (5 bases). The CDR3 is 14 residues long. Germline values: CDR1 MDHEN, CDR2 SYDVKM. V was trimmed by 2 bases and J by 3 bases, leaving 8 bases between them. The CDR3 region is CASSLRGGGNTIYF. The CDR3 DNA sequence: TGTGCCAGCAGTTTACGGGGGGGTGGAAACACCATATATTTT.

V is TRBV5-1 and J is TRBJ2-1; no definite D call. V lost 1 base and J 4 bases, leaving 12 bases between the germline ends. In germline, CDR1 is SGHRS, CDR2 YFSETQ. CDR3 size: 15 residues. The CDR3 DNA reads TGCGCCAGCAGCTTGAGTATCCAAAAATACAATGAGCAGTTCTTC. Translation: CASSLSIQKYNEQFF. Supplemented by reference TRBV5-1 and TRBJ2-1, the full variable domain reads KAGVTQTPRYLIKTRGQQVTLSCSPISGHRSVSWYQQTPGQGLQFLFEYFSETQRNKGNFPGRFSGRQFSNSRSEMNVSTLELGDSALYLCASSLSIQKYNEQFFGPGTRLTVL.

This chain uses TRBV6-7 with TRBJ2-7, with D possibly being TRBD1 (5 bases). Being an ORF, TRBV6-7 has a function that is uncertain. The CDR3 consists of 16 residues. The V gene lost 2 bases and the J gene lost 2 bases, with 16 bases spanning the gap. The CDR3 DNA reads TGTGCCAGCAGTTACCCAAGCAGGGATAAAGCCTACGAGCAGTACTTC. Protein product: CASSYPSRDKAYEQYF.

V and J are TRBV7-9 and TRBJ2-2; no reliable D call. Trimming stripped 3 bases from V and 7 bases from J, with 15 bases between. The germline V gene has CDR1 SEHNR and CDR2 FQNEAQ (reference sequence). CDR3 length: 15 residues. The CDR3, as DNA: TGTGCCAGCAGCTTGATTATTGGGGATGGCGGGGAGCTGTTTTTT. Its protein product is CASSLIIGDGGELFF.

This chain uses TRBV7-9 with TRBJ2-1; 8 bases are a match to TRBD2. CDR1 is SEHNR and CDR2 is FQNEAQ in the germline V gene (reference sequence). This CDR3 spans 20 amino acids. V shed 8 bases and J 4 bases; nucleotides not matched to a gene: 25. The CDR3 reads CASPQGRWSSGSSEYNEQFF. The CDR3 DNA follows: TGTGCCAGCCCCCAAGGAAGATGGTCCAGCGGGAGCTCAGAATACAATGAGCAGTTCTTC.

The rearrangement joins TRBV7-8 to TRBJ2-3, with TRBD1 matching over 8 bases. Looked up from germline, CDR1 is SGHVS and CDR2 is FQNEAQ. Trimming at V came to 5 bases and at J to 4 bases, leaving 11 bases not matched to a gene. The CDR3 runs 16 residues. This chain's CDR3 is CASSLPPGQVADTQYF. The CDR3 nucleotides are TGTGCCAGCAGCCTACCTCCGGGACAGGTAGCAGATACGCAGTATTTT.